The T cell receptor (beta chain) under discussion was sequenced for a study of patients and donors after allogeneic stem cell transplantation. TCRdb fed the RT-PCR reads into MiXCR, producing one record per CDR3 protein. Counted here are under 200,000 distinct CDR3 sequences, more than 20% occurring once; the ten biggest clones make up about 24%. V was cut by 5 bases and J by 15 bases, with 15 bases left in between. This CDR3 contains 11 residues. Germline CDR1 is SGHRS and CDR2 is YFSETQ. The V gene is TRBV5-1, the J gene TRBJ2-1; D is undetermined. The source of this sequence is a human donor who was either an allogeneic HSCT recipient or a stem cell or donor lymphocyte infusion donor (not recorded which). It is not recorded whose cells these are; they may come from a transplant donor. Material for sequencing was blood, either unsorted or a sorted T cell fraction (not recorded which). This chain's CDR3 is CASRGEQDRFF. The DNA of the CDR3 is TGCGCCAGCAGGGGTGAGCAGGATCGGTTCTTC. The full variable domain, rest sourced from reference TRBV5-1 and TRBJ2-1, is KAGVTQTPRYLIKTRGQQVTLSCSPISGHRSVSWYQQTPGQGLQFLFEYFSETQRNKGNFPGRFSGRQFSNSRSEMNVSTLELGDSALYLCASRGEQDRFFGPGTRLTVL.